The count of the clone carrying this T cell receptor (beta chain) is one. Its antigen is unknown. The data were taken from a study of cytotoxic CD8 clonotypes in ibrutinib-treated CLL. Across the whole study: There were, on average, about 250,000 productive templates and around 90,000 productive rearrangements per sample. Study-wide findings and caveats: Baseline clonality exceeded age-matched healthy donors and tracked circulating CD8+ T-cell counts.

Germline V gives CDR1 SGHRS, CDR2 YFSETQ. V was pared by 5 bases and J by 1 base, with 23 bases between. This CDR3 comprises 18 residues. The data were produced by immunoSEQ multiplex PCR, yet TCRdb's version contains in-frame clones alone and is incomplete. The data hold some 200,000 clones, with 70% observed a single time. This TCR came from a human donor with chronic lymphocytic leukemia. The specimen comprised PBMCs, sampled after 12 months of ibrutinib treatment. The rearrangement uses TRBV5-1 and TRBJ2-3, with D unclear. CDR3 loop: CASRKVVAPGWGTDTQYF. For the CDR3, the DNA is TGCGCCAGCAGGAAGGTAGTAGCCCCCGGGTGGGGCACAGATACGCAGTATTTT.